This T cell receptor beta chain was identified during a study of cytomegalovirus exposure and HLA in healthy donors. Study-wide background: The study placed around 80% of its approximately 400 genotyped donors in the Caucasian-associated ancestry cluster. Study-wide points: Some public TCRs appeared in many individuals, while most sequences were rare. Later analysis suggested links between common viral pathogens and several top significant clusters.

In regard to this clone: No antigen is known for it.

The CDR3 extends over 12 amino acids. Deletions cut 4 bases from V and 4 bases from J, with 7 bases between. Germline loops: CDR1 LNHDA, CDR2 SQIVND (reference sequence). PCR employed 60 Vbeta and 13 Jbeta primers. The table came from immunoSEQ multiplex PCR; TCRdb's copy has only in-frame clones and leaves some out. The repertoire holds some 65,000 clones, with approximately 67% as singletons. The rearrangement links TRBV19 to TRBJ2-5; D is perhaps TRBD1 (5 bases). The receptor's source is a young man in good health and CMV-seronegative. The specimen sequenced was PBMCs. The DNA for the CDR3 is TGTGCCAGTAGTAGCAGGGTAGAGACCCAGTACTTC. It translates to CASSSRVETQYF.